Each of the 23 T cell receptor beta chains below was sequenced from the same sample in a study of blood T cell repertoires in COVID-19. Method: immunoSEQ multiplex PCR; TCRdb's copy keeps in-frame clones and lacks some. Among roughly 130,000 clones listed, roughly 83% were seen once. Sequencing was carried out using peripheral blood. The source of these receptors is a woman in her 70s with COVID-19, enrolled during active disease.

This clone was seen more than once but under ten times. This chain links TRBV6-2 or TRBV6-3 with TRBJ2-1; 9 bases fit TRBD1. Germline assignment: CDR1 MNHEY and CDR2 SVGEGT. Trimming removed 6 bases from V and 12 bases from J; junction bases left unmatched: 6. CDR3 size: 12 residues. The CDR3 protein is CASSATGGRQFF. In DNA, the CDR3 is TGTGCCAGCAGCGCGACAGGGGGGCGGCAGTTCTTC.

This clone was detected a few times. The rearrangement uses TRBV9 and TRBJ1-2, with D unresolved. CDR1 SGDLS and CDR2 YYNGEE come from the germline V gene. V was pared by 4 bases and J by 0 bases, with 13 bases between. The CDR3 length is 15 residues. The CDR3 spells CASSSNPRTNYGYTF. The DNA for the CDR3 is TGTGCCAGCAGCTCCAACCCCAGGACTAACTATGGCTACACCTTC.

The CDR3 DNA reads as TGTGCCAGCAGTTACCTGGACAGGGACGGAGAGACCCAGTACTTC. Residues: CASSYLDRDGETQYF. The gene calls are TRBV6-5 and TRBJ2-5; 8 bases match TRBD1. Germline CDR1 MNHEY, CDR2 SVGAGI. The trim removed 2 bases at V and 4 bases at J, leaving 6 bases unmatched. The CDR3 has 15 amino acids.

The V gene is TRBV25-1, the J gene TRBJ2-3; 8 bases match TRBD2. This CDR3 is built from 14 residues. V trimming: 0 bases; J trimming: 8 bases; junction bases outside the gene matches: 4. Germline V gene data show CDR1 as MGHDK and CDR2 as SYGVNS. The chain's CDR3 is CASSEYVSGTTQYF. The CDR3 DNA sequence: TGTGCCAGCAGTGAATATGTTAGCGGGACTACGCAGTATTTT.

The chain joins TRBV5-5 to TRBJ2-1; 7 bases are shared with TRBD2. Germline V lookup: CDR1 SGHKS, CDR2 YYEKEE (reference sequence). The CDR3 is made up of 15 amino acids. V lost 4 bases to trimming and J lost 9 bases; unmatched junction nucleotides: 13. CDR3 loop: CASSPRLADSFEQFF. The DNA of the CDR3 is TGTGCCAGCAGCCCACGACTAGCAGATAGTTTTGAGCAGTTCTTC. The whole variable domain, filled in from reference TRBV5-5 and TRBJ2-1, reads DAGVTQSPTHLIKTRGQQVTLRCSPISGHKSVSWYQQVLGQGPQFIFQYYEKEERGRGNFPDRFSARQFPNYSSELNVNALLLGDSALYLCASSPRLADSFEQFFGPGTRLTVL.

The chain couples TRBV5-1 to TRBJ1-4, with TRBD1 matching 8 bases. Germline V gene sequence: CDR1 SGHRS, CDR2 YFSETQ. J lost 0 bases, V lost 4 bases, and 5 bases had no gene match. CDR3 size: 16 residues. Written as DNA, the CDR3 is TGCGCCAGCAGCCCTGGGGACAGGACAACTAATGAAAAACTGTTTTTT. Amino acids: CASSPGDRTTNEKLFF.

This chain uses TRBV6-5 with TRBJ1-4, with D unresolved. The germline V gene encodes CDR1 MNHEY and CDR2 SVGAGI. Between the trimmed V and J ends, which lost 6 bases and 8 bases, there was a span of 19 bases. The CDR3 is made up of 15 amino acids. CDR3 nucleotides: TGTGCCAGCAGGTTATCCATTGGGCTCCGAGAAAAACTGTTTTTT. Its translation: CASRLSIGLREKLFF.

This chain uses TRBV24-1 with TRBJ1-2; 9 bases align to TRBD1. CDR1 KGHDR and CDR2 SFDVKD come from the germline V gene. J lost 3 bases, V lost 2 bases, and 0 bases had no gene match. This CDR3 has 14 amino acids. The CDR3 sequence is CATSDWTGDYGYTF. The DNA of the CDR3 is TGTGCCACCAGTGATTGGACAGGGGACTATGGCTACACCTTC.

This clone turned up a few times. The CDR3 nucleotides are TGCGCCAGCGGCGGGGGAGCCAGTGAGCAGTTCTTC. This codes for CASGGGASEQFF. The V gene is TRBV23-1, the J gene TRBJ2-1, with 7 nucleotides matching TRBD2. TRBV23-1 carries the ORF label, with uncertain function. CDR3 length: 12 residues. The V gene end was trimmed by 8 bases and the J gene end by 9 bases; junction bases not matched to a gene: 7.

This clone has a single count. V and J are TRBV19 and TRBJ1-4; TRBD1 matches at 10 bases. Germline values: CDR1 LNHDA, CDR2 SQIVND (reference sequence). There are 13 residues in the CDR3. V trimming: 6 bases; J trimming: 6 bases; junction bases outside the gene matches: 1. This CDR3 is CASRGTGDEKLFF. The CDR3 DNA reads as TGTGCCAGTAGAGGGACAGGGGATGAAAAACTGTTTTTT.

This clone has only a few counts. The chain employs TRBV7-9 and TRBJ1-6; weak D call: TRBD1 (5 bases). The CDR3 is made up of 14 amino acids. The ends were cut back, 5 bases at V and 7 bases at J, with 12 bases in the middle. The germline V gene encodes CDR1 SEHNR and CDR2 FQNEAQ (reference sequence). CDR3 sequence (DNA): TGTGCCAGCAGCCCGGGACTCGAGAATTCACCCCTCCACTTT. It codes for CASSPGLENSPLHF.

V is TRBV5-1 and J is TRBJ1-2; 9 positions match TRBD1. The CDR3 loop spans 15 amino acids. Unmatched junction bases numbered 7, after V lost 4 bases and J lost 3 bases. Germline V gene sequence: CDR1 SGHRS, CDR2 YFSETQ. CDR3 region: CASSPLTGGDYGYTF. DNA for the CDR3: TGCGCCAGCAGCCCCCTAACAGGGGGCGACTATGGCTACACCTTC.

A few counts support this clone. This sequence joins TRBV30 and TRBJ2-5; 8 positions agree with TRBD2. With V trimmed by 3 bases and J by 4 bases, 7 bases remained unmatched. CDR1 and CDR2 (germline): GTSNPN, SVGIG (reference sequence). The CDR3 has 14 residues. CDR3 DNA: TGTGCCTGGAGCCCGGGACTAGTGGGAGAGACCCAGTACTTC. It encodes CAWSPGLVGETQYF.

This clone was observed a single time. V gene TRBV6-1 combines with J gene TRBJ1-3; D unresolved. Looked up from germline, CDR1 is MNHNS and CDR2 is SASEGT. Trimming left V 2 bases short and J 4 bases short, with 3 bases between. The CDR3 length is 12 residues. The chain's CDR3 is CASSESGNTIYF. The CDR3 DNA sequence: TGTGCCAGCAGTGAAAGCGGAAACACCATATATTTT.

The genes are TRBV5-5 and TRBJ2-7; 7 bases map to TRBD1. The V segment lost 4 bases and the J segment 3 bases; nucleotides outside the gene matches: 10. The CDR3 spans 15 residues. Per the germline V gene, CDR1 is SGHKS and CDR2 is YYEKEE (reference sequence). The CDR3 sequence is CASSVDRPPLYEQYF. Here the CDR3 DNA reads TGTGCCAGCAGCGTGGACAGGCCCCCTCTCTACGAGCAGTACTTC.

This rearrangement joins TRBV27 to TRBJ1-4; possible D gene TRBD1, 5 bases. Trimming cost V 6 bases and J 5 bases, with 13 bases left between them. The CDR3 totals 14 residues. Germline CDR1 reads MNHEY; CDR2 reads SMNVEV (reference sequence). The CDR3 loop reads CASSPWGGNEKLFF. In nucleotides, the CDR3 is TGTGCCAGCAGCCCATGGGGGGGAAATGAAAAACTGTTTTTT.

This clone was picked up many times. The CDR3 loop reads CASNVQGPNSPLHF. CDR3 bases: TGTGCCAGCAACGTACAGGGCCCCAATTCACCCCTCCACTTT. The chain couples TRBV27 to TRBJ1-6; possibly TRBD1 for D (6 bases). Trimming cost V 7 bases and J 7 bases, with 14 bases left between them. The germline gives CDR1 MNHEY, CDR2 SMNVEV (reference sequence). The CDR3 is 14 residues long.

This clone was seen a few times. The V and J genes are TRBV4-1 and TRBJ2-1; no firm D call. This CDR3 comprises 15 residues. V was pared by 2 bases and J by 0 bases, with 8 bases between. Germline CDR1 and CDR2: MGHRA and YSYEKL. The CDR3 protein is CASSQSPSSYNEQFF. DNA for the CDR3: TGCGCCAGCAGCCAAAGCCCGAGCTCCTACAATGAGCAGTTCTTC.

V and J are TRBV25-1 and TRBJ1-2; 8 nucleotides match TRBD1. The germline CDR1 and CDR2 sequences are MGHDK and SYGVNS. V was pared by 6 bases and J by 5 bases, with 8 bases of the junction left unmatched. The CDR3 sequence is 14 residues long. This CDR3 is CASRSGGSGYGYTF. The CDR3 coding sequence is TGTGCCAGCAGATCAGGGGGCTCGGGGTATGGCTACACCTTC.

V gene TRBV19 combines with J gene TRBJ1-1; tentative D call: TRBD1 (6 bases). Trimming left V 5 bases short and J 4 bases short, with 14 bases between. The CDR3 extends over 14 amino acids. Germline V gene data show CDR1 as LNHDA and CDR2 as SQIVND (reference sequence). The CDR3 DNA sequence: TGTGCCAGTAGTGCACAAACAGGGAGCACTGAAGCTTTCTTT. It specifies CASSAQTGSTEAFF.

V gene TRBV19 combines with J gene TRBJ1-6; 10 bases line up with TRBD1. The CDR3 covers 15 residues. The J segment lost 7 bases and the V segment lost 5 bases, leaving 5 bases of the junction unmatched. The germline gives CDR1 LNHDA, CDR2 SQIVND (reference sequence). This CDR3 is CASSWGQGKNSPLHF. CDR3 coding DNA: TGTGCCAGTAGTTGGGGACAGGGGAAGAATTCACCCCTCCACTTT.

This chain joins TRBV10-3 and TRBJ1-2; D perhaps matches TRBD1 (5 bases). Trimming stripped 0 bases from V and 8 bases from J, with 19 bases between. Germline values: CDR1 ENHRY, CDR2 SYGVKD. This CDR3 spans 16 amino acids. The CDR3: CAISESAVRGGNGYTF. The CDR3 DNA follows: TGTGCCATCAGTGAGTCGGCAGTAAGGGGAGGAAACGGCTACACCTTC.

This clone is a singleton in its sample. The chain joins TRBV6-1 to TRBJ2-5, with TRBD2 matching over 9 bases. The J segment lost 10 bases and the V segment lost 3 bases, leaving 0 bases of the junction unmatched. Per the germline V gene, CDR1 is MNHNS and CDR2 is SASEGT. The CDR3 covers 11 residues. The CDR3 is CASSDSGGQYF. CDR3 DNA: TGTGCCAGCAGTGATAGCGGGGGCCAGTACTTC.